This T cell receptor beta chain was observed in a study of T cells after yellow fever vaccination. This clonotype has just a few counts. Its specificity is not known. V gave up 0 bases and J gave up 7 bases; unmatched junction bases: 10. This CDR3 comprises 17 residues. CDR1 MGHRA and CDR2 YSYEKL come from the germline V gene. Conversion of TCR transcripts into cDNA relied on 5'RACE template switching, which added a universal primer site and UMIs. One entry per CDR3 protein, called by TCRdb with MiXCR from the 5' RACE reads. The data hold some 250,000 distinct CDR3 sequences, with 3.6% observed a single time. Study-level points and caveats: The presence of abundant clonotypes contaminating from the bulk population was possible in FACS-sorted repertoires. Most primary-vaccination clones recurred post-booster (approximately 95% CD4, just over 85% CD8).

This receptor was identified in a man aged 18 to 29 who received the YFV17D yellow fever vaccine. The chain is built from TRBV4-1 and TRBJ1-5, with 9 bases that match TRBD1. Here the sequenced sample was PBMCs, taken 15 days after the yellow fever booster vaccination. In DNA, the CDR3 is TGCGCCAGCAGCCAAGAGACTATAGGACAGGGGCCGCAGCCCCAGCATTTT. It encodes CASSQETIGQGPQPQHF.